Below, one TCR beta chain is given with its context. The antigen is undetermined. The second PCR ran about 6 to 12 cycles with a sample-barcoded 5' primer and J-beta primers. TCRdb re-called the 5' RACE reads with MiXCR, one entry per CDR3 protein. This sample has about 1.4 million distinct CDR3 sequences, with around 55% found just once. These data belong to a study of blood T cells in healthy people across ages. This CDR3 spans 15 amino acids. V was clipped by 6 bases and J by 4 bases; unmatched bases: 11. Overall study findings and caveats: In these data, TCR beta diversity tracked strongly with naive T cell percentage. Across the age range, TCR beta diversity per million T cells fell in a roughly linear way.

The V call is TRBV23-1, the J call TRBJ1-1; 7 nucleotides agree with TRBD1. TRBV23-1 has ORF status, its function being uncertain. The source of this sequence is a man aged 18 to 29 in good health. The specimen sequenced was blood. This chain's CDR3 is CASSRQGAGSTEAFF. The CDR3 bases are TGCGCCAGCAGCCGACAGGGAGCGGGGAGCACTGAAGCTTTCTTT.